The rows below give T cell receptor beta chains drawn from one sample of a study of identical twins. In TCRdb, the 5' RACE reads were re-called with MiXCR into one record per CDR3 protein. In the table there are more than 350,000 distinct CDR3 sequences, roughly 9% of which are singletons. Sequencing was performed on naive T cells sorted from blood. The receptors were gathered from a woman between 50 and 59 years old in good health. Each CDR3 is given with its conserved first and last residue. Each record gives: V gene, D gene, J gene, clone size, CDR3 protein, CDR3 DNA. The D gene is left open where the match is weak. For some rows the clone size is stated as once, few or many, or as a class when expanded; others skip it.

TRBV18	NA	TRBJ2-7	NA	CASSLIGGTTSQGSYEQYF	TGTGCCAGCTCACTTATTGGGGGAACTACGAGCCAGGGATCCTACGAGCAGTACTTC
TRBV5-1	TRBD2	TRBJ2-1	NA	CASSLSRLAGLNNEQFF	TGCGCCAGCAGCTTATCAAGACTAGCGGGACTTAACAATGAGCAGTTCTTC
TRBV12-3/TRBV12-4	NA	TRBJ1-1	NA	CAASEGGRWVAFF	TGTGCCGCGTCCGAGGGGGGGAGATGGGTGGCTTTCTTT
TRBV24-1	NA	TRBJ2-2	many	CATSDRTPGELFF	TGTGCCACCAGTGATCGTACCCCCGGGGAGCTGTTTTTT
TRBV5-1	NA	TRBJ2-7	few	CASSPQGPAYYEQYF	TGCGCCAGCAGCCCCCAGGGACCCGCATACTACGAGCAGTACTTC
TRBV12-3/TRBV12-4	NA	TRBJ1-1	many	CASSTHHSGQPEAFF	TGTGCCAGCAGTACCCATCATTCGGGGCAGCCTGAAGCTTTCTTT
TRBV29-1	TRBD2	TRBJ2-1	NA	CSGGRADNEQFF	TGCAGCGGCGGGAGGGCCGACAATGAGCAGTTCTTC
TRBV12-3/TRBV12-4	NA	TRBJ2-1	few	CASRTVGRGPYNEQFF	TGTGCCAGCAGGACCGTTGGGCGGGGACCCTACAATGAGCAGTTCTTC
TRBV7-9	NA	TRBJ1-3	few	CASSPKGFSGNTIYF	TGTGCCAGCAGCCCCAAGGGTTTCTCTGGAAACACCATATATTTT
TRBV18	NA	TRBJ2-1	few	CASSPDGASSYNEQFF	TGTGCCAGCTCCCCAGACGGGGCAAGCTCCTACAATGAGCAGTTCTTC
TRBV2	TRBD1	TRBJ2-2	few	CASKTGTGRTGELFF	TGTGCCAGCAAGACCGGGACAGGGCGAACCGGGGAGCTGTTTTTT
TRBV24-1	NA	TRBJ1-2	many	CATSLGRDGYTF	TGTGCCACCAGTCTGGGAAGGGATGGCTACACCTTC
TRBV12-3/TRBV12-4	NA	TRBJ2-1	NA	CASSVIYNEQFF	TGTGCCAGCAGCGTTATCTACAATGAGCAGTTCTTC
TRBV29-1	NA	TRBJ2-7	many	CSVADKTGSYYEQYF	TGCAGCGTCGCTGACAAAACAGGGAGCTACTACGAGCAGTACTTC
TRBV24-1	TRBD1	TRBJ1-3	few	CATSESTGSGDTIYF	TGTGCCACCAGTGAATCGACAGGGAGTGGAGACACCATATATTTT
TRBV10-3	NA	TRBJ2-2	few	CAINPMGTGELFF	TGTGCCATCAACCCGATGGGGACCGGGGAGCTGTTTTTT
TRBV20-1	TRBD1	TRBJ1-2	NA	CSAFSGGQGSDYGYTF	TGCAGTGCTTTCTCCGGGGGACAGGGTTCGGATTATGGCTACACCTTC
TRBV11-3	TRBD2	TRBJ2-7	NA	CASNPEGSGSFKYEQYF	TGTGCCAGCAACCCGGAGGGTAGCGGGAGTTTCAAGTACGAGCAGTACTTC
TRBV12-3/TRBV12-4	TRBD2	TRBJ2-1	few	CASVLAGGPIEQFF	TGTGCCAGCGTACTAGCGGGAGGGCCTATTGAGCAGTTCTTC
TRBV24-1	TRBD1	TRBJ2-5	many	CATSEHGTGRETQYF	TGTGCCACCAGTGAACATGGGACAGGGAGAGAGACCCAGTACTTC
TRBV27	TRBD2	TRBJ2-1	many	CASRPGGYNEQFF	TGTGCCAGCCGTCCGGGAGGGTACAATGAGCAGTTCTTC
TRBV4-1	NA	TRBJ1-5	many	CASSLSRAAQPQHF	TGCGCCAGCAGCCTAAGCAGGGCTGCCCAGCCCCAGCATTTT
TRBV20-1	TRBD2	TRBJ2-1	few	CSATPSGSYNEQFF	TGCAGTGCTACCCCTAGCGGCTCCTACAATGAGCAGTTCTTC
TRBV5-1	TRBD1	TRBJ1-1	few	CASSLGDRMNTEAFF	TGCGCCAGCAGCTTGGGGGACAGGATGAACACTGAAGCTTTCTTT